This entry lists 9 T cell receptor beta chains sequenced from one sample in a study of vaccination and CD4 T cells after COVID-19. Scientists ran DNA taken from cultured CD4+ T cells through the Oncomine TCR Beta short-read assay for sequencing. MiXCR was run by TCRdb on the PCR reads, yielding one entry per CDR3 protein. Altogether some 10,000 distinct CDR3 sequences are present, over 45% being singletons, with the ten largest covering about 30%. These receptors' antigens are unknown. Treatment reported: roughly ten-day PBMC culture with coronavirus spike peptide pools or control peptides (ViraFEST assay). The sequenced material came from CD4+ T cells from blood, cultured in vitro. Source of these receptors: a human donor who had recovered from COVID-19.

The table lists this clonotype with a count of one. The rearrangement uses TRBV6-2 or TRBV6-3 and TRBJ2-7, with 8 bases fitting TRBD2. CDR3 size: 14 residues. Germline lookup yields CDR1 MNHEY and CDR2 SVGEGT. The trim removed 5 bases at V and 2 bases at J, leaving 5 bases unmatched. This CDR3 reads CASSGTSPTYEQYF. For the CDR3, the DNA is TGTGCCAGCAGTGGGACTAGTCCCACCTACGAGCAGTACTTC.

The J gene is TRBJ1-1, the V gene TRBV2, with D hard to call. Germline CDR1 is SNHLY and CDR2 is FYNNEI. The length of the CDR3 is 13 residues. Trimming shortened V by 7 bases and J by 4 bases, and 13 bases separated the two germline ends. This CDR3 is CASTSSRGTEAFF. CDR3 bases: TGTGCCAGCACATCTTCCCGGGGCACTGAAGCTTTCTTT.

This sequence joins TRBV5-4 and TRBJ2-1, with 8 bases identical to TRBD2. J was trimmed by 10 bases and V by 0 bases; bases with no gene match: 6. Per germline, CDR1 SGHNT and CDR2 YYREEE (reference sequence). The CDR3 is 14 residues long. The CDR3: CASSLVTGGWEQFF. In nucleotides, the CDR3 is TGTGCCAGCAGCTTGGTTACGGGGGGGTGGGAGCAGTTCTTC.

The chain joins TRBV25-1 to TRBJ1-2; D unresolved. The CDR3 sequence is 13 residues long. Between the trimmed V and J ends, which lost 3 bases and 8 bases, there was a span of 13 bases. Germline V gene sequence: CDR1 MGHDK, CDR2 SYGVNS. This CDR3 is CASSEKGRSGYTF. CDR3 DNA sequence: TGTGCCAGCAGTGAGAAAGGCCGCTCCGGCTACACCTTC.

The chain employs TRBV10-3 and TRBJ2-2, with D possibly called TRBD1 or TRBD2 (5 bases each). The V end was cut by 5 bases, the J end by 1 base, with 14 bases between. CDR3 length: 16 amino acids. The germline V gene has CDR1 ENHRY and CDR2 SYGVKD. CDR3 loop: CAISRTPSLNTGELFF. CDR3 sequence (DNA): TGTGCCATCAGTAGGACACCTAGCTTGAACACCGGGGAGCTGTTTTTT.

In its sample, this clonotype was seen a few times. The chain recombines TRBV2 with TRBJ1-1; D gene uncertain. Trimming removed 1 base from V and 1 base from J, with 7 bases in between. This CDR3 spans 14 amino acids. CDR1 is SNHLY, CDR2 FYNNEI, per germline. The CDR3 nucleotides read TGTGCCAGCAGTGAAGTATACCCGAACACTGAAGCTTTCTTT. It codes for CASSEVYPNTEAFF. The full variable domain, rest sourced from reference TRBV2 and TRBJ1-1, is EPEVTQTPSHQVTQMGQEVILRCVPISNHLYFYWYRQILGQKVEFLVSFYNNEISEKSEIFDDQFSVERPDGSNFTLKIRSTKLEDSAMYFCASSEVYPNTEAFFGQGTRLTVV.

This clonotype was recorded once. V is TRBV19 and J is TRBJ1-3, with D unresolved. The V end lost 4 bases, the J end lost 3 bases, and 10 bases lay between the germline ends. This CDR3 is built from 14 residues. Looked up from germline, CDR1 is LNHDA and CDR2 is SQIVND (reference sequence). The CDR3 reads CASSTRRVGNTIYF. DNA for the CDR3: TGTGCCAGTAGTACCCGGAGAGTTGGAAACACCATATATTTT. The full variable domain, completed using reference TRBV19 and TRBJ1-3, is DGGITQSPKYLFRKEGQNVTLSCEQNLNHDAMYWYRQDPGQGLRLIYYSQIVNDFQKGDIAEGYSVSREKKESFPLTVTSAQKNPTAFYLCASSTRRVGNTIYFGEGSWLTVV.

This chain links TRBV19 with TRBJ1-5; 7 bases agree with TRBD1. V lost 6 bases, J lost 0 bases, and 17 bases stayed unmatched. The CDR3 covers 19 residues. CDR1 and CDR2 (germline): LNHDA, SQIVND (reference sequence). As DNA, the CDR3 is TGTGCCAGTAGCAGAACGGGGACAGTGTTGAAATATAGCAATCAGCCCCAGCATTTT. It yields the protein CASSRTGTVLKYSNQPQHF.

This clonotype was seen a handful of times. CDR3 residues: CSAGPSMVTDTQYF. CDR3 nucleotide sequence: TGCAGTGCAGGACCATCGATGGTGACAGATACGCAGTATTTT. The chain carries TRBV20-1 and TRBJ2-3; D is ambiguous. This CDR3 contains 14 residues. Germline CDR1 reads DFQATT; CDR2 reads SNEGSKA (reference sequence). Trimming stripped 6 bases from V and 3 bases from J, with 16 bases between.